Below are 19 T cell receptor beta chains sequenced from a single sample in a study of CD8 T cells in Susac syndrome. Random hexamers primed reverse transcription of about 0.5 to 1 ug RNA. MiXCR, applied by TCRdb to the immunoSEQ multiplex PCR reads, yields one record per CDR3 protein. Of some 150,000 distinct CDR3 sequences listed, about 95% are singletons. Material for sequencing was CD4+ T cells from PBMCs. The receptors here all came from a human donor with Susac syndrome.

The chain couples TRBV2 to TRBJ1-6, with D uncertain. V was shortened by 6 bases and J by 7 bases, with 13 bases between the two germline ends. This CDR3 region has 14 residues. Germline V gene sequence: CDR1 SNHLY, CDR2 FYNNEI. Here the CDR3 reads CASSEEGLNSPLHF. In DNA form, the CDR3 reads TGTGCCAGCAGCGAGGAGGGATTGAATTCACCCCTCCACTTT.

The chain employs TRBV3-1 and TRBJ2-1; 8 bases agree with TRBD2. Germline CDR1 reads LGHDT; CDR2 reads YNNKEL (reference sequence). The CDR3 consists of 11 residues. The V and J ends lost 6 bases and 10 bases, in that order; junction bases with no gene match: 2. The CDR3 DNA sequence: TGTGCCAGCAGTCGGGAGGGGGAGCAGTTCTTC. It is translated as CASSREGEQFF.

The V gene is TRBV2, the J gene TRBJ1-2; D is unclear. The CDR3 is 15 residues long. The V end was cut by 0 bases, the J end by 3 bases, with 11 bases between. Germline-derived CDR1 and CDR2 are SNHLY and FYNNEI. The CDR3 here is CASSEALVGHYGYTF. The DNA for the CDR3 is TGTGCCAGCAGTGAAGCCTTAGTAGGACACTATGGCTACACCTTC.

The chain carries TRBV5-1 and TRBJ1-5; D might be TRBD1 (5 bases). Trimming cost V 4 bases and J 3 bases, with 14 bases left between them. The germline V gene has CDR1 SGHRS and CDR2 YFSETQ. CDR3 length equals 15 residues. The CDR3, as DNA: TGCGCCAGCAGCCCAGATCAGGGCAACAATCAGCCCCAGCATTTT. Amino acid sequence: CASSPDQGNNQPQHF.

V is TRBV21-1 and J is TRBJ1-1; the table's D gene call, TRBD1, was not cross checked with the DNA. TRBV21-1 corresponds to a pseudogene. The CDR3 has 12 amino acids. The CDR3 region has the DNA TGTGCCAGCAGAGGACAGAACACTGAAGCTTTCTTT. This gives the protein CASRGQNTEAFF.

DNA of the CDR3: TGCAGCGTTGAAGATCGCCGGTCGCCTATGAACACTGAAGCTTTCTTT. This codes for CSVEDRRSPMNTEAFF. V gene TRBV29-1 combines with J gene TRBJ1-1; no reliable D call. V gave up 0 bases and J gave up 0 bases, with 14 bases separating them. Germline V gene data show CDR1 as SQVTM and CDR2 as ANQGSEA. This CDR3 region has 16 residues. The complete variable domain, with remaining parts taken from reference TRBV29-1 and TRBJ1-1, reads SAVISQKPSRDICQRGTSLTIQCQVDSQVTMMFWYRQQPGQSLTLIATANQGSEATYESGFVIDKFPISRPNLTFSTLTVSNMSPEDSSIYLCSVEDRRSPMNTEAFFGQGTRLTVV.

The gene calls are TRBV20-1 and TRBJ1-2; D is uncertain. Germline assignment: CDR1 DFQATT and CDR2 SNEGSKA (reference sequence). Trimming took 0 bases from V and 7 from J, leaving 12 bases between them. This CDR3 has 13 residues. The CDR3 is CSARDRTAGGYTF. Here the CDR3 DNA reads TGCAGTGCTAGAGATCGAACGGCAGGTGGCTACACCTTC.

The chain carries TRBV9 and TRBJ2-1, with 14 nucleotides matching TRBD2. Per germline, CDR1 SGDLS and CDR2 YYNGEE. V lost 4 bases and J lost 4; bases outside the gene matches: 7. The CDR3 length is 17 residues. CDR3 in DNA: TGTGCCAGCAGCTTCCGACTAGCGGGGGGGCGATACAATGAGCAGTTCTTC. Its translation is CASSFRLAGGRYNEQFF. The full variable domain, with the rest looked up from reference TRBV9 and TRBJ2-1, is DSGVTQTPKHLITATGQRVTLRCSPRSGDLSVYWYQQSLDQGLQFLIQYYNGEERAKGNILERFSAQQFPDLHSELNLSSLELGDSALYFCASSFRLAGGRYNEQFFGPGTRLTVL.

This clonotype appeared a single time. The chain is built from TRBV24-1 and TRBJ2-3; 9 bases map to TRBD2. The V segment lost 5 bases and the J segment 2 bases; nucleotides outside the gene matches: 4. Germline CDR1 and CDR2: KGHDR and SFDVKD. This CDR3 region has 15 residues. CDR3 loop: CATSGGTSYTDTQYF. The CDR3 bases are TGTGCCACCAGTGGGGGGACTAGCTACACAGATACGCAGTATTTT.

About this clonotype itself: Mismatch with germline at one junction end may stem from a read error. The chain has TRBV27 and TRBJ1-1; D ambiguous. The germline gives CDR1 MNHEY, CDR2 SMNVEV (reference sequence). The CDR3 totals 13 residues. CDR3 amino acids: CASRRNMNTEVFF. The CDR3 DNA follows: TGTGCCAGCAGGCGCAACATGAACACTGAAGTTTTCTTT.

V and J are TRBV20-1 and TRBJ1-2; a weak D match, TRBD1 (5 bases). Trimming removed 5 bases from V and 8 bases from J, with 15 bases in between. This CDR3 has 12 residues. The germline gives CDR1 DFQATT, CDR2 SNEGSKA (reference sequence). CDR3 protein: CSARDPPGGYTF. Here the CDR3 DNA reads TGCAGTGCTCGGGACCCCCCGGGGGGCTACACCTTC.

The chain combines TRBV7-8 with TRBJ1-2, with D tentatively TRBD1 (5 bases). The V and J ends lost 4 bases and 1 base respectively, with 7 bases between them. The germline V gene has CDR1 SGHVS and CDR2 FQNEAQ. This CDR3 is 13 amino acids long. CDR3 nucleotides: TGTGCCAGCAGCTCGGGGGTTAACTATGGCTACACCTTC. The encoded protein is CASSSGVNYGYTF.

The chain couples TRBV20-1 to TRBJ2-3; the match to TRBD1 covers 10 bases. Germline V lookup: CDR1 DFQATT, CDR2 SNEGSKA (reference sequence). V lost 0 bases and J lost 3; bases outside the gene matches: 9. This CDR3 spans 17 amino acids. CDR3 bases: TGCAGTGCTAGAGACACTCCGGGACAGGGGAGGACAGATACGCAGTATTTT. Protein: CSARDTPGQGRTDTQYF.

V usage is TRBV4-2 and J usage is TRBJ1-5; TRBD1 agrees at 9 bases. CDR1 is LGHNA, CDR2 YNFKEQ, per germline. With V trimmed by 1 base and J by 1 base, 11 bases remained unmatched. There are 19 residues in the CDR3. CDR3 coding DNA: TGTGCCAGCAGCCAAGCACCGGGACAGGGAGGAGGAAGCAATCAGCCCCAGCATTTT. It is translated as CASSQAPGQGGGSNQPQHF.

The gene calls are TRBV10-3 and TRBJ1-2; D unresolved. The CDR3 covers 13 residues. The ends were cut back, 4 bases at V and 5 bases at J, with 11 bases in the middle. Germline assignment: CDR1 ENHRY and CDR2 SYGVKD. The CDR3 sequence is CAISASGDYGYTF. In DNA form, the CDR3 reads TGTGCCATCAGTGCTTCCGGGGATTATGGCTACACCTTC.

V usage is TRBV12-3 or TRBV12-4 and J usage is TRBJ2-7; 7 nucleotides align to TRBD1. V shed 5 bases and J 0 bases; nucleotides not matched to a gene: 1. The CDR3 has 13 amino acids. The CDR3 DNA reads TGTGCCAGCAGTGGGGACAGCTCCTACGAGCAGTACTTC. It encodes CASSGDSSYEQYF.

DNA for the CDR3: TGCAGTGCTACTCAGGGTTCCGCTGAAGCTTTCTTT. It specifies CSATQGSAEAFF. The genes are TRBV20-1 and TRBJ1-1, with TRBD1 as a possible D gene (5 bases). This CDR3 region has 12 residues. Trimming removed 4 bases from V and 6 bases from J, with 12 bases in between. Looked up from germline, CDR1 is DFQATT and CDR2 is SNEGSKA (reference sequence).

V is TRBV20-1 and J is TRBJ1-2; D gene unclear. Germline loops: CDR1 DFQATT, CDR2 SNEGSKA (reference sequence). The CDR3 runs to 14 residues. Deletions cut 0 bases from V and 4 bases from J, with 12 bases between. This chain's CDR3 is CSARDHRGSYGYTF. The CDR3 DNA is TGCAGTGCTAGAGATCATCGGGGTAGCTATGGCTACACCTTC.

The V call is TRBV20-1, the J call TRBJ1-5; D possibly corresponds to TRBD1 (5 bases). CDR1 and CDR2 from the germline V gene are DFQATT and SNEGSKA (reference sequence). V dropped 5 bases and J dropped 7 bases, with 21 bases sitting between them. The CDR3 has 15 amino acids. As DNA, the CDR3 is TGCAGTGCTTCCTCCGGGACGACTGGGGGGCAGCCCCAGCATTTT. This encodes CSASSGTTGGQPQHF.